Each of the 12 T cell receptor beta chains below was sequenced from the same sample in a study of beta chain features in type 1 diabetes. Findings of the study overall: Shorter TCRB CDR3s, moderately but significantly so, were found in Type 1 diabetes patients in all four CD4+ subsets.

For these receptors, no antigen is known. Expressed TCRB transcripts were sequenced after all isolated RNA was converted to cDNA. Method: immunoSEQ multiplex PCR; TCRdb's copy keeps in-frame clones and lacks some. The data hold about 120,000 clones, with roughly a sixth observed a single time. The sample consisted of central memory CD4+ T cells from blood. These receptors were obtained from a man between 18 and 35 years old with type 1 diabetes.

In nucleotides, the CDR3 is TGTGCCAGCAGTGCCGCAGGCTACGAGCAGTACTTC. Its protein is CASSAAGYEQYF. The V gene is TRBV27, the J gene TRBJ2-5; D gene unclear. The J call is doubtful: the DNA matches TRBJ2-7 better. The germline V gene encodes CDR1 MNHEY and CDR2 SMNVEV (reference sequence). CDR3 size: 12 residues.

The rearrangement uses TRBV18 and TRBJ1-1; TRBD1 is a possible D gene (6 bases). Germline V gene lookup returns CDR1 KGHSH and CDR2 LQKENI. V was shortened by 10 bases and J by 0 bases, with 12 bases between the two germline ends. This CDR3 region has 13 residues. The CDR3: CANHREMNTEAFF. The CDR3 nucleotides are TGTGCCAACCACAGGGAGATGAACACTGAAGCTTTCTTT.

This clone was counted a few times. The CDR3 loop is CASSFEIQPGQPVTGYTF. As DNA, the CDR3 is TGTGCCAGCAGCTTCGAGATACAGCCGGGACAGCCCGTGACGGGCTACACCTTC. V is TRBV7-2 and J is TRBJ1-2; 7 nucleotides align to TRBD1. V lost 3 bases, J lost 8 bases, and 21 bases stayed unmatched. This CDR3 contains 18 residues. Germline V lookup: CDR1 SGHTA, CDR2 FQGNSA.

This clone was detected only a few times. This chain links TRBV7-2 with TRBJ2-3, with D possibly matching TRBD1 (6 bases). This CDR3 contains 15 residues. Trimming removed 7 bases from V and 0 bases from J, with 14 bases in between. CDR1 and CDR2 (germline): SGHTA, FQGNSA. DNA for the CDR3: TGTGCCAGCACCGACAGGCCCACTAGCACAGATACGCAGTATTTT. It yields the protein CASTDRPTSTDTQYF.

The gene calls are TRBV18 and TRBJ2-5; 7 bases align to TRBD2. The CDR3 runs to 15 residues. Per the germline V gene, CDR1 is KGHSH and CDR2 is LQKENI. V lost 3 bases, J lost 7 bases, and 11 bases stayed unmatched. The DNA of the CDR3 is TGTGCCAGCTCACCGGGGCTAGCGGCCGTGGCGACCCAGTACTTC. The encoded protein is CASSPGLAAVATQYF.

The chain carries TRBV28 and TRBJ2-3; D uncertain. V was trimmed by 7 bases and J by 2 bases, leaving 13 bases between them. The CDR3 contains 14 residues. CDR1 MDHEN and CDR2 SYDVKM come from the germline V gene. The CDR3 spells CASNPPSFTDTQYF. CDR3 bases: TGTGCCAGCAACCCACCGAGTTTCACAGATACGCAGTATTTT.

In this sample, this clone turned up a few times. The J gene is TRBJ2-3, the V gene TRBV30; D gene uncertain. The germline V gene encodes CDR1 GTSNPN and CDR2 SVGIG (reference sequence). This CDR3 has 11 amino acids. V shed 1 base and J shed 7 bases, with 6 bases lying between them. DNA of the CDR3: TGTGCCTGGAGTGGCCCCCATACGCAGTATTTT. Its translation is CAWSGPHTQYF.

This clone was found a few times. Other DNA sequences in the sample encode the same CDR3. The rearrangement uses TRBV4-2 and TRBJ1-1; tentatively, D is TRBD1 (5 bases). The V gene's germline CDR1 is LGHNA and CDR2 YNFKEQ. V lost 1 base and J 2 bases, leaving 11 bases between the germline ends. The CDR3 has 15 residues. CDR3 sequence reads: CASSQVDRRNTEAFF. In nucleotides, the CDR3 is TGTGCCAGCAGCCAAGTAGACAGAAGAAACACTGAAGCTTTCTTT.

Only one count was recorded for this clone. CDR3 nucleotide sequence: TGTGCCAGCAGTTTCGCCACCTACGAGCAGTACTTC. It encodes CASSFATYEQYF. The chain carries TRBV28 and TRBJ2-7; no clear D gene. The germline gives CDR1 MDHEN, CDR2 SYDVKM. The CDR3 is made up of 12 amino acids. Trimming cost V 3 bases and J 2 bases, with 5 bases left between them. The full variable domain, with the rest looked up from reference TRBV28 and TRBJ2-7, is DVKVTQSSRYLVKRTGEKVFLECVQDMDHENMFWYRQDPGLGLRLIYFSYDVKMKEKGDIPEGYSVSREKKERFSLILESASTNQTSMYLCASSFATYEQYFGPGTRLTVT.

This chain uses TRBV27 with TRBJ2-3; D gene uncertain. V was trimmed by 3 bases and J by 0 bases, leaving 10 bases between them. The CDR3 has 15 amino acids. CDR1 is MNHEY and CDR2 is SMNVEV in the germline V gene (reference sequence). In DNA, the CDR3 is TGTGCCAGCAGTTTGCGGAGCCAAAGCACAGATACGCAGTATTTT. It is translated as CASSLRSQSTDTQYF.

The chain uses TRBV28 and TRBJ1-1, with D possibly being TRBD1 (5 bases). V dropped 5 bases and J dropped 3 bases, with 13 bases sitting between them. The CDR3 spans 14 residues. Germline V gene sequence: CDR1 MDHEN, CDR2 SYDVKM. CDR3: CASSKGVGDTEAFF. CDR3 bases: TGTGCCAGCAGTAAAGGGGTAGGGGACACTGAAGCTTTCTTT.

Remarks on this clone: Other nucleotide sequences in the sample specify the same CDR3. The chain couples TRBV7-9 to TRBJ1-1; a weak D match, TRBD1 (6 bases). Trimming took 4 bases from V and 2 from J, leaving 8 bases between them. Germline V lookup: CDR1 SEHNR, CDR2 FQNEAQ (reference sequence). The CDR3 contains 13 residues. The CDR3 loop is CASSWTVNTEAFF. The CDR3 nucleotides read TGTGCCAGCAGCTGGACAGTTAACACTGAAGCTTTCTTT.